This T cell receptor beta chain appears in the sequencing data of a study of blood T cell repertoires in COVID-19. In the study overall: Whether acute or convalescent, the COVID-19 samples came from the United States, Italy and Spain.

The method was immunoSEQ multiplex PCR; TCRdb's version includes in-frame clones alone and lacks a portion of them. The table has 130,000 to 150,000 clones, 85% to 90% seen once; the top ten hold 13%. V trimming: 5 bases; J trimming: 5 bases; junction bases outside the gene matches: 12. The CDR3 loop spans 16 amino acids. From germline, CDR1 is SGHTA and CDR2 FQGTGA. The clonotype originates from a man aged 18 to 30 with COVID-19, enrolled during active disease. Sequencing was carried out using peripheral blood. The V call is TRBV7-3, the J call TRBJ2-3; 8 nucleotides align to TRBD2. CDR3 protein: CASSAGLREEVDTQYF. The CDR3 nucleotides read TGTGCCAGCAGCGCCGGACTGCGGGAGGAGGTAGATACGCAGTATTTT.